This TCR beta chain was captured by sequencing in a study of pediatric ulcerative colitis. Study details: Most patients had pancolitis, and two had left-sided colitis. Study outcomes and limitations: Repertoires came from total lymphocyte DNA, so rare subsets like regulatory T cells may be missed. Blood-rectal clonal overlap within each person was significantly higher in ulcerative colitis patients than controls.

As regards this clone: Antigen unknown.

Some clones are missing from TCRdb's copy, which holds only in-frame ones; the method was immunoSEQ multiplex PCR. In the table there are 50,000 to 65,000 clones, roughly nine tenths of which are singletons. Blood was drawn at the time of colonoscopy. The CDR3 loop spans 19 amino acids. Trimming at V came to 2 bases and at J to 0 bases, leaving 9 bases not matched to a gene. Looked up from germline, CDR1 is GTSNPN and CDR2 is SVGIG (reference sequence). The V and J genes are TRBV30 and TRBJ2-1; 14 positions agree with TRBD2. The receptor was derived from a boy aged 5 to 17 with severe ulcerative colitis. Source material: blood. CDR3 DNA sequence: TGTGCCTGGAGTCCTTGGACTAGCGGGAGGTCTAGCTCCTACAATGAGCAGTTCTTC. Translating it yields CAWSPWTSGRSSSYNEQFF.